A selection of T cell receptor beta chains follows, all from one sample in a study of cytomegalovirus exposure and HLA in healthy donors. TCRdb's table, derived via immunoSEQ multiplex PCR, lists solely in-frame clones and lacks some. The sample has 150,000 or so clones, 80% seen once. The sequenced material came from PBMCs. The source of these receptors is a male donor in good health and CMV-seropositive. Both conserved end residues are part of each CDR3. The order of the fields is J gene, clone size, V gene, D gene, CDR3 DNA, CDR3 protein. D genes are given only for firm matches. Only some rows state a clone size, as once, few, many or a class for expanded clones.

TRBJ2-1 NA TRBV19 TRBD2 TGTGCCAGTAGTATAGGACTAGCGGGAGGGAATGAGCAGTTCTTC CASSIGLAGGNEQFF
TRBJ2-7 NA TRBV5-1 NA TGCGCCAGCAGCCCAGGGTTACACGAGCAGTACTTC CASSPGLHEQYF
TRBJ2-7 NA TRBV7-2 NA TGTGCCAGCAGCTTATCGGTGTACGAGCAGTACTTC CASSLSVYEQYF
TRBJ2-7 few TRBV7-2 TRBD2 TGTGCCAGCAGCTTCTTGGAGGTGGCTGGCGGGAGGGCCTACGAGCAGTACTTC CASSFLEVAGGRAYEQYF
TRBJ2-7 once TRBV19 TRBD2 TGTGCCAGTAGTATATGGCTAGCGGGTGGATCAAGCTCCTACGAGCAGTACTTC CASSIWLAGGSSSYEQYF
TRBJ1-6 NA TRBV11-1 NA TGTGCCAGCAGCTTATCCTCCGGCACAGACCGAAATTCACCCCTCCACTTT CASSLSSGTDRNSPLHF
TRBJ2-2 NA TRBV5-5 NA TGTGCCAGCAGCTTGGGTGCTAGCGTCACGGACACCGGGGAGCTGTTTTTT CASSLGASVTDTGELFF
TRBJ1-4 NA TRBV4-1 NA TGCGCCAGCAGCCAAGGGGTCGGGGGAGCTGAAAAACTGTTTTTT CASSQGVGGAEKLFF
TRBJ2-6 NA TRBV6-5 NA TGTGCCAGCAGTTACCAGGGCTCTGGGGCCAACGTCCTGACTTTC CASSYQGSGANVLTF
TRBJ1-1 NA TRBV28 NA TGTGCCAGCAGTTTGAGGGTCACTGAAGCTTTCTTT CASSLRVTEAFF
TRBJ2-2 NA TRBV4-3 NA TGCGCCAGCAGCCACTGGGGGCGGGGGATCTACACCGGGGAGCTGTTTTTT CASSHWGRGIYTGELFF
TRBJ2-1 NA TRBV15 NA TGTGCCACCAGCATCTTCGGCTACAATGAGCAGTTCTTC CATSIFGYNEQFF
TRBJ1-2 NA TRBV5-1 NA TGCGCCAGCAGCTTGGAACAGTATGGTGGCTACACCTTC CASSLEQYGGYTF
TRBJ1-3 NA TRBV18 NA TGTGCCAGCTCACCGGACATGGTTAGAAACACCATATATTTT CASSPDMVRNTIYF
TRBJ2-2 NA TRBV4-1 NA TGCGCCAGCAGCCAAGAGGGGGGGCGCCACGGGGAGCTGTTTTTT CASSQEGGRHGELFF
TRBJ1-2 NA TRBV18 NA TGTGCCAGCTCACCAAACCGGGGGGGGCGATATGGCTACACCTTC CASSPNRGGRYGYTF
TRBJ2-1 NA TRBV11-2 NA TGTGCCAGCAGCTTATGGCGGGCTGAGCAGTTCTTC CASSLWRAEQFF
TRBJ1-5 NA TRBV19 NA TGTGCCAGTAACGGTGGCACCTCGGGGAAGTATAGCAATCAGCCCCAGCATTTT CASNGGTSGKYSNQPQHF
TRBJ2-6 NA TRBV5-6 NA TGTGCCAGCAGCTTGGAGGGAGATGGGGCCAACGTCCTGACTTTC CASSLEGDGANVLTF
TRBJ2-7 NA TRBV30 TRBD2 TGTGCCTGGAGCGGACTAGCGGGAGGAACGGGCGAGCAGTACTTC CAWSGLAGGTGEQYF
TRBJ1-4 NA TRBV18 TRBD1 TGTGCCAGCTCACCACGAGGGGGCACTAATGAAAAACTGTTTTTT CASSPRGGTNEKLFF
TRBJ2-7 NA TRBV30 TRBD1 TGTGCCTGGAGTGTACAGGGACAGGGGCTCGCGGAGCAGTACTTC CAWSVQGQGLAEQYF
TRBJ2-7 NA TRBV9 TRBD2 TGTGCCAGCAGCGTAGGGAGCGGGGCCTCCTACGAGCAGTACTTC CASSVGSGASYEQYF
TRBJ2-1 NA TRBV4-1 TRBD1 TGCGCCAGCGGATGGCCCAGGGGGCCTGGCCACAATGAGCAGTTCTTC CASGWPRGPGHNEQFF
TRBJ2-1 few TRBV7-8 NA TGTGCCAGCAGCTTAGGTGGACTATCCCCCAATGAGCAGTTCTTC CASSLGGLSPNEQFF
TRBJ1-2 NA TRBV5-1 NA TGCGCCAGCAGCTTGAGGCCCTTCGGGACGGGGGGGGCGCCAACCTTAGAGTATGGCTACACCTTC CASSLRPFGTGGAPTLEYGYTF
TRBJ1-4 few TRBV15 TRBD1 TGTGCCACCAGCAGGGGAAGGGGGCCCGGTAATGAAAAACTGTTTTTT CATSRGRGPGNEKLFF
TRBJ2-2 few TRBV11-3 TRBD2 TGTGCCAGTAAGGGACTAGCGGGAGGTACCGGGGAGCTGTTTTTT CASKGLAGGTGELFF
TRBJ1-4 NA TRBV7-2 NA TGTGCCAGCAGCTATGACAGCTCTGCCCCTTTAGAAAAACTGTTTTTT CASSYDSSAPLEKLFF
TRBJ1-5 NA TRBV19 NA TGTGCCAGTAGCCAAGGGGTCCCCCGGGTCCCTGGGAATCAGCCCCAGCATTTT CASSQGVPRVPGNQPQHF
TRBJ2-5 NA TRBV12-2 NA TGTGCAAGTCGCCTGACTTGGACCCAGTACTTC CASRLTWTQYF
TRBJ2-5 NA TRBV28 NA TGTGCCAGCAGTAGACAGGTTCTTGAGACCCAGTACTTC CASSRQVLETQYF
TRBJ2-3 once TRBV7-9 TRBD2 TGTGCCAGCAGCGACGGGACTAGCGGCACAGATACGCAGTATTTT CASSDGTSGTDTQYF
TRBJ1-1 NA TRBV7-7 TRBD1 TGTGCTAGCAGACAGACAGGGCAAACTGAAGCTTTCTTT CASRQTGQTEAFF
TRBJ1-4 NA TRBV5-4 TRBD1 TGTGCCAGCAGCTTGGGACAGGGAGAAAAACTGTTTTTT CASSLGQGEKLFF
TRBJ2-3 once TRBV19 TRBD2 TGTGCCAGTAGTATCGGTACCTCGGGACTAGCGGGAGGGGCCCTCGTGACGCAGTATTTT CASSIGTSGLAGGALVTQYF
TRBJ1-6 NA TRBV7-2 NA TGTGCCAGCAGCTTACGCTCAGGGCTCTCCAATTCACCCCTCCACTTT CASSLRSGLSNSPLHF
TRBJ2-3 NA TRBV13 TRBD2 TGTGCCAGCAGCTCCAAGACTAGCGGGAGCACAGATACGCAGTATTTT CASSSKTSGSTDTQYF